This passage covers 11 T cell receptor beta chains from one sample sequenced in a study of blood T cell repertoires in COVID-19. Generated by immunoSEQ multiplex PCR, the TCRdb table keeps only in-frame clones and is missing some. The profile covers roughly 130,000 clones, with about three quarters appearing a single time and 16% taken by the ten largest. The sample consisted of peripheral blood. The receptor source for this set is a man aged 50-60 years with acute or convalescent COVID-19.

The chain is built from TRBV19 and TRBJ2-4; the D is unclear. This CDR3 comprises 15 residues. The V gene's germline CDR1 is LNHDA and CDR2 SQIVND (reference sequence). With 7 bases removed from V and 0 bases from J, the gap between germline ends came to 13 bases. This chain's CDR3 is CASNSPEIAKNIQYF. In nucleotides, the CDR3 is TGTGCCAGTAACTCGCCCGAGATAGCCAAAAACATTCAGTACTTC.

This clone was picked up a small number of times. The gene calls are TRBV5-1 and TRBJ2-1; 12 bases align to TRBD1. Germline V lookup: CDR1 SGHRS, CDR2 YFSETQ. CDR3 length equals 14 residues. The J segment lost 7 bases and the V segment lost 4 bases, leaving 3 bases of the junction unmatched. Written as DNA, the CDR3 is TGCGCCAGCAGCCGGGGACAGGGGGCGAATGAGCAGTTCTTC. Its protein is CASSRGQGANEQFF.

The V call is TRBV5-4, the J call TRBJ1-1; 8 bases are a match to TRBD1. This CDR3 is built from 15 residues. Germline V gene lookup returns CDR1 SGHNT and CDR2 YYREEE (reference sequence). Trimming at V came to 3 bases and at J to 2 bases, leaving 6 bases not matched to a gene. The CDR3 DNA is TGTGCCAGCAGCTCGACAGGGGCTCGAAACACTGAAGCTTTCTTT. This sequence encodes CASSSTGARNTEAFF. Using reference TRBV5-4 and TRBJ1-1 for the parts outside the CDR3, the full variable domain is ETGVTQSPTHLIKTRGQQVTLRCSSQSGHNTVSWYQQALGQGPQFIFQYYREEENGRGNFPPRFSGLQFPNYSSELNVNALELDDSALYLCASSSTGARNTEAFFGQGTRLTVV.

The CDR3 nucleotides read TGCGCCAGCAGCCAAGTGGGGAGGGGGATTCAGCCCCAGCATTTT. Translated: CASSQVGRGIQPQHF. V is TRBV4-1 and J is TRBJ1-5, with a possible D match to TRBD1 (6 bases). The CDR3 has 15 amino acids. The V gene lost 1 base and the J gene lost 6 bases, with 13 bases spanning the gap. Germline-derived CDR1 and CDR2 are MGHRA and YSYEKL.

The CDR3 loop reads CASSSSSGGAGTGELFF. CDR3 in DNA: TGTGCCAGTAGTTCCTCTAGCGGGGGGGCCGGAACCGGGGAGCTGTTTTTT. The chain joins TRBV19 to TRBJ2-2; 12 bases align to TRBD2. V shed 5 bases and J 5 bases; nucleotides not matched to a gene: 9. Per the germline V gene, CDR1 is LNHDA and CDR2 is SQIVND (reference sequence). The length of the CDR3 is 17 residues.

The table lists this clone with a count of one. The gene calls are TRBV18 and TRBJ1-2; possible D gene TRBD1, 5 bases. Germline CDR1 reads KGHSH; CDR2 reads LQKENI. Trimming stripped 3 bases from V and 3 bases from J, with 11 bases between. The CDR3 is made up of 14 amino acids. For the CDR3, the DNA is TGTGCCAGCTCACCTTCCAGGGCGGACTATGGCTACACCTTC. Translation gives CASSPSRADYGYTF.

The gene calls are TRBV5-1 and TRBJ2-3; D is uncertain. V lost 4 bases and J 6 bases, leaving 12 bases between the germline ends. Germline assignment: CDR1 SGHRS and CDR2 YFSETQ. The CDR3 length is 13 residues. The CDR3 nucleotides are TGCGCCAGCAGCGACTCCCCGTTGGATACGCAGTATTTT. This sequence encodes CASSDSPLDTQYF.

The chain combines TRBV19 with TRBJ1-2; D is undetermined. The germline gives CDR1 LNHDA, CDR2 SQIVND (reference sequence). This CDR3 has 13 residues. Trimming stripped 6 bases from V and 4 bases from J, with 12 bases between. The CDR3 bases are TGTGCCAGTAGCGCGACACCGTCCTATGGCTACACCTTC. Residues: CASSATPSYGYTF.

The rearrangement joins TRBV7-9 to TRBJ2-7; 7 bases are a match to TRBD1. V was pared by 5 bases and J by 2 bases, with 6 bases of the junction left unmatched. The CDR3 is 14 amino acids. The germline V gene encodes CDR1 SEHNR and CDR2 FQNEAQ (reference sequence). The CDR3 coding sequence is TGTGCCAGCAGCGCAGGGGACAGAGCCTACGAGCAGTACTTC. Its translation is CASSAGDRAYEQYF.

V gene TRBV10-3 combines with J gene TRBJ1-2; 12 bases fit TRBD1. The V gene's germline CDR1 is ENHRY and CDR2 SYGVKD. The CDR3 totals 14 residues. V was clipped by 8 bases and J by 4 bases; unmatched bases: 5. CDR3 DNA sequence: TGTGCCATCGGGGACAGGGGGCTCGGCTATGGCTACACCTTC. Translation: CAIGDRGLGYGYTF.

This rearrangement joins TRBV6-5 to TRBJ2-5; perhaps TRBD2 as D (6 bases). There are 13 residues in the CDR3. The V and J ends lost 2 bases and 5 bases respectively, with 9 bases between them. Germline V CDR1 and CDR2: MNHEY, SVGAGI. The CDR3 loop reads CASSYEGRETQYF. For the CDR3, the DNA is TGTGCCAGCAGTTACGAAGGGAGGGAGACCCAGTACTTC.